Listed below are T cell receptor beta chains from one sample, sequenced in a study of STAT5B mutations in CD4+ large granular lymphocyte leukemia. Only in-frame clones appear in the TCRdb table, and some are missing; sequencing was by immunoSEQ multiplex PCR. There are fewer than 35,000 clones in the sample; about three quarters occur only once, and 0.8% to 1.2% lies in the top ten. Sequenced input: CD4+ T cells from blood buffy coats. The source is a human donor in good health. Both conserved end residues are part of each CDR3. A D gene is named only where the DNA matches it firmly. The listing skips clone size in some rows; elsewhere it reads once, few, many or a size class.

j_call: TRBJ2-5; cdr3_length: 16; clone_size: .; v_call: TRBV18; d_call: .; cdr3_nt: TGTGCCAGCTCACCCCGCTCGCCCAGCGGGCAAGAGACCCAGTACTTC; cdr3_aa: CASSPRSPSGQETQYF
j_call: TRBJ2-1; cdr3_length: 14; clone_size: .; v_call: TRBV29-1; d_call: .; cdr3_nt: TGCAGCGTCGTGGACAGTGCGGTTTGGAATGAGCAGTTCTTC; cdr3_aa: CSVVDSAVWNEQFF
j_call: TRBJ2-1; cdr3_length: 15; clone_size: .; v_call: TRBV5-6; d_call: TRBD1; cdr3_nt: TGTGCCAGCAGCTTAGCCGGGACAGTTAACAATGAGCAGTTCTTC; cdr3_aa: CASSLAGTVNNEQFF
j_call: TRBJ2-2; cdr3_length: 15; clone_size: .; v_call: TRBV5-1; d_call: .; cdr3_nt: TGCGCCAGCAGCTTTGCTGGTGCGAACACCGGGGAGCTGTTTTTT; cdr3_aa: CASSFAGANTGELFF
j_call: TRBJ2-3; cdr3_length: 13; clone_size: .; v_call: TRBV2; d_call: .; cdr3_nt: TGTGCCAGCAGTGTCGCGAGAGGAGATACGCAGTATTTT; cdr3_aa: CASSVARGDTQYF
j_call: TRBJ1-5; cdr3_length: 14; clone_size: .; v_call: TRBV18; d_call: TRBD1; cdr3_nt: TGTGCCAGCTCACCCCAGGGGGATGCTCAGCCCCAGCATTTT; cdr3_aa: CASSPQGDAQPQHF
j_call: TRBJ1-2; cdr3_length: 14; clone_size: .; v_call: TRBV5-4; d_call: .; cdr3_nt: TGTGCCAGCAGCTTGTGGTCCGCTAACTATGGCTACACCTTC; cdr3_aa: CASSLWSANYGYTF
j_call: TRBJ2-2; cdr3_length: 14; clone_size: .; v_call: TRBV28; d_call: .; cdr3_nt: TGTGCCAGCAGGAGGGGACCGGCAGGCGGGGAGCTGTTTTTT; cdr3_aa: CASRRGPAGGELFF
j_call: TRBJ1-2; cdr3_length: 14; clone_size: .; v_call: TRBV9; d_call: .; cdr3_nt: TGTGCCAGCAGCGTAGGAGGGGGTGTATATGGCTACACCTTC; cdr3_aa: CASSVGGGVYGYTF
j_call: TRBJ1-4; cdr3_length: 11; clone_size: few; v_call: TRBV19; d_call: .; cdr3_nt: TGTGCCAGTAGTCTTGGACGTAGACTGTTTTTT; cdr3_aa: CASSLGRRLFF
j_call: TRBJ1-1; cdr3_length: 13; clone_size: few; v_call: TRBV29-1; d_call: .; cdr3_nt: TGCAGCGTTGAAGGACAGGCGAACACTGAAGCTTTCTTT; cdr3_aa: CSVEGQANTEAFF
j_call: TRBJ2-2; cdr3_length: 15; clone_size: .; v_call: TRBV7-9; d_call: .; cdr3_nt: TGTGCCAGCAGCTTAGGAGGTTCCAACACCGGGGAGCTGTTTTTT; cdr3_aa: CASSLGGSNTGELFF
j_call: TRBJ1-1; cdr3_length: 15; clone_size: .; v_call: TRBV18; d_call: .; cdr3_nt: TGTGCCAGCTCACCAGTAGGACTCCCGAACACTGAAGCTTTCTTT; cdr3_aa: CASSPVGLPNTEAFF
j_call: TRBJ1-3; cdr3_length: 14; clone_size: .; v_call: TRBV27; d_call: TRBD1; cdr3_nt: TGTGCCAGCAGTTCGACAGGGACCGGAAACACCATATATTTT; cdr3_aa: CASSSTGTGNTIYF
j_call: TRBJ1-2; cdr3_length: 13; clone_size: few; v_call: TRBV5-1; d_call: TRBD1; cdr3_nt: TGCGCCAGCAGCTTGACAGGGGGGGATGGCTACACCTTC; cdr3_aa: CASSLTGGDGYTF
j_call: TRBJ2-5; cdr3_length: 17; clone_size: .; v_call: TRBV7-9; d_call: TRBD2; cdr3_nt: TGTGCCAGTAAATCGGGACTAGCGGGGGTTATCCAAGAGACCCAGTACTTC; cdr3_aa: CASKSGLAGVIQETQYF